This T cell receptor (beta chain) was profiled in a study of cytomegalovirus exposure and HLA in healthy donors. Study results and caveats: The CMV antigen specificity of a few CMV-associated chains was confirmed through in vitro analysis. TCR beta chain V- and J-gene trimming was linked, in a later analysis, to a missense variant in DCLRE1C. Rare sequences made up most TCRs, while some public TCRs were found in many donors.

On this clone itself: Its antigen is undetermined.

Amplification used 60 Vbeta primers and 13 Jbeta primers. Assay used: immunoSEQ multiplex PCR; TCRdb lists only in-frame clones, some missing. The repertoire holds 65,000 to 85,000 clones, with roughly 79% as singletons. The sequence came from a woman in her thirties or forties in good health and CMV-seropositive. Sequences were obtained from PBMCs.

The CDR3: CASSLGTPNYEQYF. CDR3 coding DNA: TGCGCCAGCAGCTTGGGGACACCTAACTACGAGCAGTACTTC. The chain uses TRBV5-1 and TRBJ2-5, with D tentatively TRBD1 (5 bases). The J call is doubtful: the DNA matches TRBJ2-7 better. The CDR3 has 14 residues. The germline V gene encodes CDR1 SGHRS and CDR2 YFSETQ.